A selection of T cell receptor beta chains follows, all from one sample in a study of cytomegalovirus exposure and HLA in healthy donors. Assay used: immunoSEQ multiplex PCR; TCRdb lists only in-frame clones, some missing. The sample has 120,000 to 150,000 clones, roughly 76% seen once. Sequencing input: PBMCs. The receptors were gathered from a middle-aged woman in good health and CMV-seronegative. CDR3s include the opening cysteine and the closing phenylalanine or tryptophan. A D gene is named only where the DNA matches it firmly. The size of a clone is reported for some rows only, either as once, few or many, or as a class for expanded clones.

j_call: TRBJ1-4
clone_size: -
v_call: TRBV7-8
d_call: TRBD1
cdr3_aa: CASSGPGGETNEKLFF
cdr3_nt: TGTGCCAGCAGCGGACCAGGGGGCGAAACTAATGAAAAACTGTTTTTT

j_call: TRBJ2-7
clone_size: -
v_call: TRBV6-1
d_call: TRBD1
cdr3_aa: CASSGDRAYEQYF
cdr3_nt: TGTGCCAGCAGTGGGGACAGGGCTTACGAGCAGTACTTC

j_call: TRBJ1-5
clone_size: -
v_call: TRBV28
d_call: -
cdr3_aa: CASSSGRGVRQPQHF
cdr3_nt: TGTGCCAGCAGTTCAGGTAGGGGCGTGAGGCAGCCCCAGCATTTT

j_call: TRBJ2-5
clone_size: -
v_call: TRBV9
d_call: TRBD2
cdr3_aa: CASSVGLANQETQYF
cdr3_nt: TGTGCCAGCAGCGTGGGACTAGCGAATCAAGAGACCCAGTACTTC

j_call: TRBJ2-2
clone_size: -
v_call: TRBV7-6
d_call: -
cdr3_aa: CASSLAAGKNTGELFF
cdr3_nt: TGTGCCAGCAGCTTAGCGGCGGGGAAAAACACCGGGGAGCTGTTTTTT

j_call: TRBJ2-1
clone_size: -
v_call: TRBV18
d_call: TRBD2
cdr3_aa: CASSPRSGGANEQFF
cdr3_nt: TGTGCCAGCTCACCTAGGAGCGGGGGGGCCAATGAGCAGTTCTTC

j_call: TRBJ1-3
clone_size: once
v_call: TRBV19
d_call: -
cdr3_aa: CASSDFSGNTIYF
cdr3_nt: TGTGCCAGTAGTGACTTCTCTGGAAACACCATATATTTT

j_call: TRBJ1-1
clone_size: -
v_call: TRBV5-4
d_call: -
cdr3_aa: CASSLSQRNTEAFF
cdr3_nt: TGTGCCAGCAGCTTGTCACAGAGGAACACTGAAGCTTTCTTT

j_call: TRBJ2-5
clone_size: -
v_call: TRBV5-1
d_call: TRBD1
cdr3_aa: CASSEGTGEETQYF
cdr3_nt: TGCGCCAGCAGCGAAGGGACAGGAGAAGAGACCCAGTACTTC

j_call: TRBJ1-2
clone_size: -
v_call: TRBV6-5
d_call: -
cdr3_aa: CASSYNTPSGYGYTF
cdr3_nt: TGTGCCAGCAGTTACAACACCCCAAGCGGCTATGGCTACACCTTC

j_call: TRBJ2-3
clone_size: -
v_call: TRBV5-4
d_call: -
cdr3_aa: CASSLAYTDTQYF
cdr3_nt: TGTGCCAGCAGCTTGGCGTACACAGATACGCAGTATTTT

j_call: TRBJ1-5
clone_size: few
v_call: TRBV6-1
d_call: -
cdr3_aa: CASSEDGRGGHQPQHF
cdr3_nt: TGTGCCAGCAGTGAAGACGGTAGGGGGGGGCATCAGCCCCAGCATTTT

j_call: TRBJ1-5
clone_size: -
v_call: TRBV28
d_call: -
cdr3_aa: CASSLRGSNQPQHF
cdr3_nt: TGTGCCAGCAGTTTACGGGGGAGCAATCAGCCCCAGCATTTT

j_call: TRBJ2-3
clone_size: -
v_call: TRBV7-9
d_call: TRBD2
cdr3_aa: CASRSSGGLTDTQYF
cdr3_nt: TGTGCCAGCAGGTCTAGCGGGGGGTTAACAGATACGCAGTATTTT

j_call: TRBJ1-1
clone_size: -
v_call: TRBV7-8
d_call: TRBD1
cdr3_aa: CASSLRQGANTEAFF
cdr3_nt: TGTGCCAGCAGCTTACGACAGGGTGCGAACACTGAAGCTTTCTTT

j_call: TRBJ2-3
clone_size: -
v_call: TRBV9
d_call: TRBD2
cdr3_aa: CASSRASGTDTQYF
cdr3_nt: TGTGCCAGCAGCAGAGCTAGCGGAACAGATACGCAGTATTTT

j_call: TRBJ1-1
clone_size: -
v_call: TRBV4-1
d_call: -
cdr3_aa: CASSREGKGRTAEAFF
cdr3_nt: TGCGCCAGCAGCCGGGAAGGGAAAGGGAGAACGGCTGAAGCTTTCTTT

j_call: TRBJ2-6
clone_size: few
v_call: TRBV5-6
d_call: TRBD1
cdr3_aa: CASSSFRTGAGANVLTF
cdr3_nt: TGTGCCAGCAGCTCCTTTCGGACAGGGGCCGGGGCCAACGTCCTGACTTTC

j_call: TRBJ1-4
clone_size: -
v_call: TRBV5-1
d_call: TRBD1
cdr3_aa: CASSPYRGVDEKLFF
cdr3_nt: TGCGCCAGCAGCCCCTACAGGGGGGTGGACGAAAAACTGTTTTTT

j_call: TRBJ1-4
clone_size: few
v_call: TRBV5-5
d_call: -
cdr3_aa: CASSLTVGQATNEKLFF
cdr3_nt: TGTGCCAGCAGCCTTACGGTGGGCCAGGCAACTAATGAAAAACTGTTTTTT

j_call: TRBJ2-5
clone_size: -
v_call: TRBV7-9
d_call: -
cdr3_aa: CASSLQGIGETQYF
cdr3_nt: TGTGCCAGCAGCTTACAGGGTATCGGTGAGACCCAGTACTTC

j_call: TRBJ2-2
clone_size: -
v_call: TRBV29-1
d_call: -
cdr3_aa: CSVVPANTGELFF
cdr3_nt: TGCAGCGTTGTACCGGCGAACACCGGGGAGCTGTTTTTT

j_call: TRBJ1-1
clone_size: -
v_call: TRBV29-1
d_call: -
cdr3_aa: CSVENRMNTEAFF
cdr3_nt: TGCAGCGTTGAGAACAGGATGAACACTGAAGCTTTCTTT

j_call: TRBJ2-1
clone_size: -
v_call: TRBV7-2
d_call: -
cdr3_aa: CASSPGGGNEQFF
cdr3_nt: TGTGCCAGCAGCCCCGGGGGTGGCAATGAGCAGTTCTTC

j_call: TRBJ1-5
clone_size: once
v_call: TRBV7-2
d_call: -
cdr3_aa: CASSAFAGADQPQHF
cdr3_nt: TGTGCCAGCAGCGCGTTTGCAGGGGCGGATCAGCCCCAGCATTTT

j_call: TRBJ2-6
clone_size: -
v_call: TRBV9
d_call: -
cdr3_aa: CASSVNRDSGANVLTF
cdr3_nt: TGTGCCAGCAGCGTAAATCGGGACTCTGGGGCCAACGTCCTGACTTTC

j_call: TRBJ2-3
clone_size: -
v_call: TRBV7-9
d_call: TRBD2
cdr3_aa: CASSLGSGGHPSTDTQYF
cdr3_nt: TGTGCCAGCAGCTTAGGTAGCGGGGGCCACCCTAGCACAGATACGCAGTATTTT

j_call: TRBJ2-1
clone_size: -
v_call: TRBV27
d_call: TRBD2
cdr3_aa: CASSHGGDTYNEQFF
cdr3_nt: TGTGCCAGCAGTCACGGGGGGGATACCTACAATGAGCAGTTCTTC

j_call: TRBJ2-3
clone_size: -
v_call: TRBV9
d_call: -
cdr3_aa: CASSVEGVSTDTQYF
cdr3_nt: TGTGCCAGCAGCGTAGAGGGGGTTAGCACAGATACGCAGTATTTT

j_call: TRBJ1-1
clone_size: -
v_call: TRBV27
d_call: -
cdr3_aa: CASRYTGKAFF
cdr3_nt: TGTGCCAGCAGGTATACAGGGAAAGCTTTCTTT

j_call: TRBJ1-5
clone_size: few
v_call: TRBV5-1
d_call: -
cdr3_aa: CASSLDSSNQPQHF
cdr3_nt: TGCGCCAGCAGCTTGGATAGTAGCAATCAGCCCCAGCATTTT

j_call: TRBJ1-1
clone_size: few
v_call: TRBV7-6
d_call: -
cdr3_aa: CASSPGGTEAFF
cdr3_nt: TGTGCCAGCAGCCCTGGCGGCACTGAAGCTTTCTTT

j_call: TRBJ2-2
clone_size: -
v_call: TRBV9
d_call: TRBD2
cdr3_aa: CASSAASGGNTGELFF
cdr3_nt: TGTGCCAGCAGCGCAGCTAGCGGGGGGAACACCGGGGAGCTGTTTTTT

j_call: TRBJ1-1
clone_size: few
v_call: TRBV6-1
d_call: -
cdr3_aa: CASSMRGTEAFF
cdr3_nt: TGTGCCAGCAGCATGAGAGGTACTGAAGCTTTCTTT

j_call: TRBJ1-2
clone_size: -
v_call: TRBV29-1
d_call: TRBD1
cdr3_aa: CSVMDREDVYGYTF
cdr3_nt: TGCAGCGTGATGGACAGGGAAGACGTCTATGGCTACACCTTC

j_call: TRBJ1-1
clone_size: -
v_call: TRBV6-5
d_call: TRBD1
cdr3_aa: CASSYSQGARNTEAFF
cdr3_nt: TGTGCCAGCAGTTACTCGCAGGGGGCGAGGAACACTGAAGCTTTCTTT

j_call: TRBJ1-3
clone_size: few
v_call: TRBV5-1
d_call: -
cdr3_aa: CASSLQGSDTIYF
cdr3_nt: TGCGCCAGCAGCTTGCAGGGGTCTGACACCATATATTTT

j_call: TRBJ2-3
clone_size: -
v_call: TRBV2
d_call: -
cdr3_aa: CASSDPPGDDTDTQYF
cdr3_nt: TGTGCCAGCAGTGACCCCCCCGGGGATGACACAGATACGCAGTATTTT

j_call: TRBJ1-2
clone_size: -
v_call: TRBV5-6
d_call: -
cdr3_aa: CASSFQGGDYGYTF
cdr3_nt: TGTGCCAGCAGCTTCCAGGGAGGAGACTATGGCTACACCTTC

j_call: TRBJ2-5
clone_size: once
v_call: TRBV7-6
d_call: -
cdr3_aa: CASSLQKETQYF
cdr3_nt: TGTGCCAGCAGCTTACAGAAAGAGACCCAGTACTTC

j_call: TRBJ2-2
clone_size: once
v_call: TRBV2
d_call: -
cdr3_aa: CASRKDIRTNTGELFF
cdr3_nt: TGTGCCAGCAGAAAGGATATCAGGACGAACACCGGGGAGCTGTTTTTT

j_call: TRBJ2-1
clone_size: -
v_call: TRBV5-1
d_call: TRBD2
cdr3_aa: CASSKGLVGYNEQFF
cdr3_nt: TGCGCCAGCAGCAAAGGACTAGTCGGTTACAATGAGCAGTTCTTC